This T cell receptor beta chain was found in a study of control samples from healthy donors and cancer patients. This CDR3 has 16 residues. CDR1 is KGHDR, CDR2 SFDVKD, per germline. The V and J ends lost 3 bases and 6 bases respectively, with 18 bases between them. The protocol was immunoSEQ multiplex PCR, while the TCRdb copy is restricted to in-frame clones and leaves out a portion. Among some 120,000 clones listed, about 92% were seen once. The sequencing sample was made of PBMCs. This chain joins TRBV24-1 and TRBJ2-3, with TRBD1 as a possible D gene (7 bases). This clonotype originated in a man in his fifties or sixties with head and neck cancer. The CDR3 nucleotides read TGTGCCACCAGTGATGAGGGGGCGGGGAAGGGCGATACGCAGTATTTT. Translated: CATSDEGAGKGDTQYF.